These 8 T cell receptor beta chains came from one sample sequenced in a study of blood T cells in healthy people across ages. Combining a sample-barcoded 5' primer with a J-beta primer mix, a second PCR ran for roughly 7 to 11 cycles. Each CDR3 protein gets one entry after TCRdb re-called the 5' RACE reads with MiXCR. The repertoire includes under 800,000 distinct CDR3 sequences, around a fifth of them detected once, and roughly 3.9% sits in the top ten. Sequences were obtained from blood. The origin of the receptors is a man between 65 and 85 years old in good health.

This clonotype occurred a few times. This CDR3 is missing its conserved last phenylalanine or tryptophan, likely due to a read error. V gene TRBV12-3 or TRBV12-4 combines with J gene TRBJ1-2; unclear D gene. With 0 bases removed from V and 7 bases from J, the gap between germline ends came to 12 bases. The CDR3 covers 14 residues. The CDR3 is CASSLAGAMGGYTL. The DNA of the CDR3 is TGTGCCAGCAGTTTAGCAGGTGCTATGGGTGGCTACACCCTC.

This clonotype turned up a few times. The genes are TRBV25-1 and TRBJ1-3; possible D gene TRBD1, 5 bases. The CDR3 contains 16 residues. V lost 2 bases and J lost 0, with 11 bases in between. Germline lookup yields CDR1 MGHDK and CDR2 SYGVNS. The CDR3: CASSETGPSSGNTIYF. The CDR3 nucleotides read TGTGCCAGCAGTGAAACGGGGCCGAGCTCTGGAAACACCATATATTTT. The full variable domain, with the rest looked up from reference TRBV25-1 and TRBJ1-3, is EADIYQTPRYLVIGTGKKITLECSQTMGHDKMYWYQQDPGMELHLIHYSYGVNSTEKGDLSSESTVSRIRTEHFPLTLESARPSHTSQYLCASSETGPSSGNTIYFGEGSWLTVV.

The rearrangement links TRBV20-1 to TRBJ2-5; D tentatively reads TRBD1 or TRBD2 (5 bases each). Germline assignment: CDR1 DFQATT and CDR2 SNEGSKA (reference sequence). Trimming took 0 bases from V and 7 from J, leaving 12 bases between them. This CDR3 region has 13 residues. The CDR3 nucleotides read TGCAGTGCTAGAGATCCGTCTGGGGGGACCCAGTACTTC. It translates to CSARDPSGGTQYF.

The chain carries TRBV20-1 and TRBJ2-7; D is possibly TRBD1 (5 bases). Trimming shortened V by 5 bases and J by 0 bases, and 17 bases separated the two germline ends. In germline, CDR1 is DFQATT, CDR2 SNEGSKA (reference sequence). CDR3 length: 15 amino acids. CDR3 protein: CSAPQGSLSSYEQYF. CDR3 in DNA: TGCAGTGCTCCGCAGGGTTCCCTGAGCTCCTACGAGCAGTACTTC.

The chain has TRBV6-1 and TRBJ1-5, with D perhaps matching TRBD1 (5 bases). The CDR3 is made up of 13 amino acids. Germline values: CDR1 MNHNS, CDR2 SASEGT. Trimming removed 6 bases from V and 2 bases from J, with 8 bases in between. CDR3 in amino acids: CASRSTGNQPQHF. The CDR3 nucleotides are TGTGCCAGCAGGTCGACAGGCAATCAGCCCCAGCATTTT.

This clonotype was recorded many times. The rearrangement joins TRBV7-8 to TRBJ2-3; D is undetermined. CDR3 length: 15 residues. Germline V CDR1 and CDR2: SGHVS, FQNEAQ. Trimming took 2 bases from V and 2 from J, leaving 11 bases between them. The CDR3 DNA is TGTGCCAGCAGCTTACCGGGCCTACCCACAGATACGCAGTATTTT. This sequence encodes CASSLPGLPTDTQYF.

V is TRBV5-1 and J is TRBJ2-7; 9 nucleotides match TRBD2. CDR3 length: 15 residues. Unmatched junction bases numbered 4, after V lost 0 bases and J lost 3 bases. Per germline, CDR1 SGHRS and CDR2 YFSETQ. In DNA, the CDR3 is TGCGCCAGCAGCTTGGAAGGGACTAGCATCTACGAGCAGTACTTC. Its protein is CASSLEGTSIYEQYF.

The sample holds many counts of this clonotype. The CDR3 region is CASSPQRENRDEQFF. In nucleotides, the CDR3 is TGTGCCAGCAGTCCCCAGCGGGAGAATCGGGATGAGCAGTTCTTC. This chain connects TRBV7-2 to TRBJ2-1, with 8 bases fitting TRBD2. This CDR3 contains 15 residues. The J segment lost 8 bases and the V segment lost 6 bases, leaving 12 bases of the junction unmatched. CDR1 and CDR2 (germline): SGHTA, FQGNSA.